The present TCR beta chain was sequenced within a study of T cell responses to AZD1222 COVID-19 vaccine. Study overall: Second-dose groups at about 4 or about 12 weeks were pooled. Study-level findings and limits: Spike-specific TCRs gained breadth and depth after people received two AZD1222 doses. Samples come after the peak T cell response, not at day 14. Variant regions that are unmutated are reportedly the target of nearly half of spike-specific TCRs.

Assay: immunoSEQ multiplex PCR; the TCRdb copy retains only in-frame clones and omits some. In the table there are some 60,000 clones, 70% to 85% of which are singletons. This CDR3 is built from 16 residues. Germline-derived CDR1 and CDR2 are SGHRS and YFSETQ. V dropped 2 bases and J dropped 2 bases, with 14 bases sitting between them. As regards this clone: Its cognate antigen is unknown.

The chain joins TRBV5-1 to TRBJ1-3, with D tentatively TRBD1 (5 bases). The source was peripheral blood, collected on day 0 of AZD1222 vaccination. The sequence came from an adult in good health. The CDR3 region is CASSFLSGGTGNTIYF. The CDR3 DNA reads TGCGCCAGCAGCTTTCTTAGCGGGGGAACTGGAAACACCATATATTTT. Full variable domain (outside the CDR3, taken from reference TRBV5-1 and TRBJ1-3): KAGVTQTPRYLIKTRGQQVTLSCSPISGHRSVSWYQQTPGQGLQFLFEYFSETQRNKGNFPGRFSGRQFSNSRSEMNVSTLELGDSALYLCASSFLSGGTGNTIYFGEGSWLTVV.